This record looks at one TCR beta chain sequence and its context. The entry originates in a study of T cells in tuberculosis. Whole-study context: Samples predate treatment or fall within its first 7 days.

V was shortened by 6 bases and J by 0 bases, with 11 bases between the two germline ends. Per germline, CDR1 ENHRY and CDR2 SYGVKD. There are 14 residues in the CDR3. Time point: new active TB diagnosis, blood taken before or within 7 days of starting treatment. Clones were sequenced by immunoSEQ multiplex PCR, and TCRdb holds only the in-frame ones, with some missing. The sample records about 40,000 clones, approximately 95% being singletons. The TCR comes from an adult with tuberculosis. The sequencing used PBMCs, collected at tuberculosis diagnosis. This sequence joins TRBV10-3 and TRBJ1-1; the D gene is possibly TRBD1 (6 bases). The CDR3 DNA is TGTGCCATCAGCAAACAGGGTCTGAACACTGAAGCTTTCTTT. This encodes CAISKQGLNTEAFF.